This T cell receptor (beta chain) emerged from a study of T cell repertoires in cytomegalovirus infection. Study-wide context: Both recently identified HLA-C-restricted and well-studied HLA-B-restricted CMV epitopes were used in the study. Signatures in public TCR beta sequences pointed to both CMV infection and matching HLA type.

TCRdb recomputed calls from the reads with MiXCR, one row per CDR3 protein. The sample gives 80,000 to 95,000 distinct CDR3 sequences, about 31% of which show up once; approximately 75% is in the top ten. Points from the study as a whole: The study identified carriers of CMV plus the relevant HLA from cumulative public TCR beta family frequency. In two of eight donors, the top clonotype was HLA-C-restricted CMV-specific.

This clonotype was recorded a few times. The antigen remains undetermined. Germline values: CDR1 KGHSH, CDR2 LQKENI. V lost 5 bases and J 3 bases, leaving 11 bases between the germline ends. The CDR3 length is 13 residues. Material: CD8+ T cells from cultured PBMCs, obtained from culture after CMV antigen stimulation. This clonotype was obtained from a human donor in good health (CMV status not recorded). Some clones in this sample may be carry-over from other donors' samples. V is TRBV18 and J is TRBJ2-7; possibly TRBD1 for D (5 bases). CDR3 region: CASSFAGFYEQYF. CDR3 coding DNA: TGTGCCAGCTCATTTGCAGGGTTCTACGAGCAGTACTTC.